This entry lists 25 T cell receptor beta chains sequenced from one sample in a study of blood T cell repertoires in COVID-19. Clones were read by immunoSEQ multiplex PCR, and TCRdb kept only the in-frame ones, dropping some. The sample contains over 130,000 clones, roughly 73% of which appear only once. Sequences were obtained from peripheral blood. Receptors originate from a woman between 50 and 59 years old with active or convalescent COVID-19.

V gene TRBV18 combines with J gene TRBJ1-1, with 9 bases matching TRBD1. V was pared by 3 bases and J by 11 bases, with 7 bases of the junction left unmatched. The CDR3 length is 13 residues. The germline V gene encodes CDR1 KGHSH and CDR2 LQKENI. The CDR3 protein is CASSPGQGFKAFF. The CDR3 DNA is TGTGCCAGCTCACCGGGACAGGGTTTTAAGGCTTTCTTT.

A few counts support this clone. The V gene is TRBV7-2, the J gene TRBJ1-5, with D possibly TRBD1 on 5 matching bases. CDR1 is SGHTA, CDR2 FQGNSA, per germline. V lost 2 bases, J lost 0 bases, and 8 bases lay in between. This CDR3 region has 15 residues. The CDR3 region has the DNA TGTGCCAGCAGCTTACAGGGATTTAGCAATCAGCCCCAGCATTTT. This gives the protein CASSLQGFSNQPQHF.

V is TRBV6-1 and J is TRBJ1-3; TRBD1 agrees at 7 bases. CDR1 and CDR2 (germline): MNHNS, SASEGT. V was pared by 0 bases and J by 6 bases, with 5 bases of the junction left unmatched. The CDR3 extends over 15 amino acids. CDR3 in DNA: TGTGCCAGCAGTGAAGCCCACAGGGGAACAAACACCATATATTTT. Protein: CASSEAHRGTNTIYF.

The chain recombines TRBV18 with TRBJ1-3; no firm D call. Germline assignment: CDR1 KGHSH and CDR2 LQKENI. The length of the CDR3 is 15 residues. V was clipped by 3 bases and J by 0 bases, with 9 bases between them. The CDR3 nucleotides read TGTGCCAGCTCACCCCCTACCGCCTCTGGAAACACCATATATTTT. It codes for CASSPPTASGNTIYF.

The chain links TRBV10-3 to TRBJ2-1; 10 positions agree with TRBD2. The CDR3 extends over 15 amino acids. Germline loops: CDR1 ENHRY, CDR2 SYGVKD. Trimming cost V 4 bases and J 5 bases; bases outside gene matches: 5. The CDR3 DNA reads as TGTGCCATCAGTGTGGGGACTAGCGTAAACAATGAGCAGTTCTTC. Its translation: CAISVGTSVNNEQFF.

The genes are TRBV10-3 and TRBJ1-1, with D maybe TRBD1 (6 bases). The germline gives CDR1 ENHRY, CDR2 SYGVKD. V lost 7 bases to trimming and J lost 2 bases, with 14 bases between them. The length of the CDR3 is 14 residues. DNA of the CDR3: TGTGCCATCACTACCGGGGGGCAAAACACTGAAGCTTTCTTT. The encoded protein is CAITTGGQNTEAFF.

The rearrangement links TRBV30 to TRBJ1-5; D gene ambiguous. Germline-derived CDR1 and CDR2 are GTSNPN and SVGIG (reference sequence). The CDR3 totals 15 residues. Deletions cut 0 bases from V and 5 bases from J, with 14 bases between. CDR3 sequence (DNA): TGTGCCTGGAGTGTTTTGAGCGCACGGGATCAGCCCCAGCATTTT. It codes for CAWSVLSARDQPQHF.

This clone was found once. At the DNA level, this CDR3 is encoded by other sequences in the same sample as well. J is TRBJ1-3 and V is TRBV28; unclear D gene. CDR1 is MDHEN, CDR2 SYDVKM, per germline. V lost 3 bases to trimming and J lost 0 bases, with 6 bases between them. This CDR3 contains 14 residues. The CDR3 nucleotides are TGTGCCAGCAGTTTCCCAGGCTCTGGAAACACCATATATTTT. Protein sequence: CASSFPGSGNTIYF.

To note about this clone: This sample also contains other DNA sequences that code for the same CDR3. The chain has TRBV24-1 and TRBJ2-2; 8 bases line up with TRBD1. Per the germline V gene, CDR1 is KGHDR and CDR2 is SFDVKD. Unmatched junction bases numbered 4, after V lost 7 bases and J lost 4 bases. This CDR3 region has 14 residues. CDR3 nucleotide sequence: TGTGCCACCAGAGGACAGGGAGCCACCGGGGAGCTGTTTTTT. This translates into CATRGQGATGELFF.

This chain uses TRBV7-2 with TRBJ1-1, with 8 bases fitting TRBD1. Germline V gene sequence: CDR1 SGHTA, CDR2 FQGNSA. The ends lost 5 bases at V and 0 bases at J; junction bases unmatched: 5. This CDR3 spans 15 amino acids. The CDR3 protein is CASSVLTGVNTEAFF. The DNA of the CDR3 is TGTGCCAGCAGCGTACTGACAGGGGTGAACACTGAAGCTTTCTTT.

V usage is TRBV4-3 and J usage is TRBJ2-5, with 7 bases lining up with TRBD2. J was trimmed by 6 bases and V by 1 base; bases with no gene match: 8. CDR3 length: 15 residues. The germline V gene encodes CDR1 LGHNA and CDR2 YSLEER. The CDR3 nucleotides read TGCGCCAGCAGCCAAGTAGTGGCGGGGGTACAGACCCAGTACTTC. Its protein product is CASSQVVAGVQTQYF.

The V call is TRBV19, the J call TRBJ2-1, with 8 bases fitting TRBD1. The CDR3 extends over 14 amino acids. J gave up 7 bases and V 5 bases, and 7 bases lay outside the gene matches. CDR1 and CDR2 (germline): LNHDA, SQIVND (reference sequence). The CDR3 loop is CASSPRDRPNEQFF. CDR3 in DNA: TGTGCCAGTAGTCCAAGGGACAGGCCGAATGAGCAGTTCTTC.

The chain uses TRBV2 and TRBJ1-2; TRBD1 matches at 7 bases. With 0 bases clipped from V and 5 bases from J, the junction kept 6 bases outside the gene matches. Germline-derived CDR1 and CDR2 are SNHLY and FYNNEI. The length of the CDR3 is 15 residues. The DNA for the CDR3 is TGTGCCAGCAGTGAAGCTCGGACAGGCTATTATGGCTACACCTTC. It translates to CASSEARTGYYGYTF.

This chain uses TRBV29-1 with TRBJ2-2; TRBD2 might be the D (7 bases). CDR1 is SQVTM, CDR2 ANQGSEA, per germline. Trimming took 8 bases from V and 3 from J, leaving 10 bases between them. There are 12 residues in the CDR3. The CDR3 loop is CSLGGDTGELFF. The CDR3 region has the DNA TGCAGCCTAGGGGGGGACACCGGGGAGCTGTTTTTT.

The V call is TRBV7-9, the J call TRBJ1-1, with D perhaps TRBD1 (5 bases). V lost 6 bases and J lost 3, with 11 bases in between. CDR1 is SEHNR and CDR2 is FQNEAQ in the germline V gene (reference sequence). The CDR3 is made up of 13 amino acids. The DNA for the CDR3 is TGTGCCAGCAGATGGGGGGAGTACACTGAAGCTTTCTTT. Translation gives CASRWGEYTEAFF.

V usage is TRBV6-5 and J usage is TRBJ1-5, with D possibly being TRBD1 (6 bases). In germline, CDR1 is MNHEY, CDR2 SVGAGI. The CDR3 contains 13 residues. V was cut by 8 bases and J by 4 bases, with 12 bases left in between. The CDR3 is CASHREGNQPQHF. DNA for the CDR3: TGTGCCAGCCACAGGGAGGGGAATCAGCCCCAGCATTTT.

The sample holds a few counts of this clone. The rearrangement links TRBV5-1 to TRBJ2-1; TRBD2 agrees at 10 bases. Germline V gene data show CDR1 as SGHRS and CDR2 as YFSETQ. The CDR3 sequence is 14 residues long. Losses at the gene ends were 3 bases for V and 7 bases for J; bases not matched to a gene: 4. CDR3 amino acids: CASSSGLAFNEQFF. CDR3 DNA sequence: TGCGCCAGCAGCTCGGGACTAGCGTTTAATGAGCAGTTCTTC.

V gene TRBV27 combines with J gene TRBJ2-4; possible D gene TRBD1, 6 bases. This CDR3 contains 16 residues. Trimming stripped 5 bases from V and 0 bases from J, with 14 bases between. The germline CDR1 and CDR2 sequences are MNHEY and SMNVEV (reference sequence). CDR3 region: CASSPTGPLAKNIQYF. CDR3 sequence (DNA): TGTGCCAGCAGTCCAACAGGGCCCCTAGCCAAAAACATTCAGTACTTC.

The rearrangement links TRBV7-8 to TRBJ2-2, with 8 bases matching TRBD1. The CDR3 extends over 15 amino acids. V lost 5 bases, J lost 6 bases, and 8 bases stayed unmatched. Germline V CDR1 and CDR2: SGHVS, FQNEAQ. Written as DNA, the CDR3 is TGTGCCAGCAGCCAGTACTGGACAGGGTCCGGGGAGCTGTTTTTT. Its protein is CASSQYWTGSGELFF.

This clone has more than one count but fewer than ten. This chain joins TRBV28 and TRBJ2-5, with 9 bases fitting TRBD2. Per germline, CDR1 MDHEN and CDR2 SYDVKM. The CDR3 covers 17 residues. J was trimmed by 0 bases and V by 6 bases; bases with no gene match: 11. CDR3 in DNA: TGTGCCAGCAGCCCCTGGGGACTAGCAGGGAACCAAGAGACCCAGTACTTC. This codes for CASSPWGLAGNQETQYF.

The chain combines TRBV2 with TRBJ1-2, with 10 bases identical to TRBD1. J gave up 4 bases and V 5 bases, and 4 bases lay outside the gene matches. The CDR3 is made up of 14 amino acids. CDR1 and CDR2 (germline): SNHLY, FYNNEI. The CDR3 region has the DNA TGTGCCAGCAGTCGGGACAGGGGTAGCTATGGCTACACCTTC. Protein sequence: CASSRDRGSYGYTF. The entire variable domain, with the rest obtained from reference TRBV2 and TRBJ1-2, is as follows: EPEVTQTPSHQVTQMGQEVILRCVPISNHLYFYWYRQILGQKVEFLVSFYNNEISEKSEIFDDQFSVERPDGSNFTLKIRSTKLEDSAMYFCASSRDRGSYGYTFGSGTRLTVV.

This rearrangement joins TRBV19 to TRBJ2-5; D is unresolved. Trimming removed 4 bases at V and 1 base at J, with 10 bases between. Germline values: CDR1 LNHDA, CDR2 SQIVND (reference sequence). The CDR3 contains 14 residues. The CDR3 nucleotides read TGTGCCAGTAGTACGTACAATATCCAAGAGACCCAGTACTTC. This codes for CASSTYNIQETQYF.

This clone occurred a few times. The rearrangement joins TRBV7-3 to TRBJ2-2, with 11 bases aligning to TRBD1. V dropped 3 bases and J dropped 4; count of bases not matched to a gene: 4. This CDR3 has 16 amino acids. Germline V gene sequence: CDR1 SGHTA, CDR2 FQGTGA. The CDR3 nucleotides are TGTGCCAGCAGCTTGGGACAGGGGGGTTCCACCGGGGAGCTGTTTTTT. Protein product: CASSLGQGGSTGELFF.

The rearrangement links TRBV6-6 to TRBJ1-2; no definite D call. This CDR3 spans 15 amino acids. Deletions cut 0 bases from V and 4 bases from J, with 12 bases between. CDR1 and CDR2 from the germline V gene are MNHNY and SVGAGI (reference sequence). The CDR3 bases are TGTGCCAGCAGTTACTCCGGAACCGGAGCCTATGGCTACACCTTC. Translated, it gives CASSYSGTGAYGYTF.

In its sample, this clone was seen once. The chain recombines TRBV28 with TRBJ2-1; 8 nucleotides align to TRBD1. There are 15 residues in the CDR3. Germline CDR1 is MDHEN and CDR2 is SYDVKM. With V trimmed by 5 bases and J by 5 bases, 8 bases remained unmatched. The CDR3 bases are TGTGCCAGCAGTCCCCAAACAGGGGGTGACAATGAGCAGTTCTTC. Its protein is CASSPQTGGDNEQFF.